This record concerns one T cell receptor beta chain sequence. The data derive from a study of blood T cell repertoires in COVID-19. In the study overall: Acute and convalescent COVID-19 samples came from the United States, Italy and Spain.

CDR3 length equals 15 residues. Germline CDR1 SEHNR, CDR2 FQNEAQ (reference sequence). V lost 2 bases and J lost 5, with 13 bases in between. Sequencing used immunoSEQ multiplex PCR; TCRdb keeps in-frame clones, though not all of them. The repertoire holds tens of thousands of clones, with over 70% as singletons. Sequenced sample: peripheral blood. This receptor was identified in a man in his 70s with acute or convalescent COVID-19. The chain recombines TRBV7-9 with TRBJ1-5; D remains ambiguous. The CDR3 nucleotides read TGTGCCAGCAGCTTAACCGGAGAGGGCTATCAGCCCCAGCATTTT. Residues: CASSLTGEGYQPQHF.